Each of the 3 T cell receptor beta chains below was sequenced from the same sample in a study of CD8 T cells in ankylosing spondylitis. TCRdb processed the 5' RACE reads anew with MiXCR; each CDR3 protein has one entry. This sample has roughly 150,000 distinct CDR3 sequences; approximately 32% occur once, and the top ten carry 5.5% to 7.5%. The specimen sequenced was synovial fluid, either unsorted or a sorted T cell fraction (not recorded which). All receptors derive from a male donor with ankylosing spondylitis.

The chain uses TRBV7-9 and TRBJ2-5; TRBD1 agrees at 8 bases. Germline CDR1 is SEHNR and CDR2 is FQNEAQ (reference sequence). Trimming cost V 0 bases and J 0 bases; bases outside gene matches: 3. The CDR3 extends over 16 amino acids. Written as DNA, the CDR3 is TGTGCCAGCAGCTTAGCCAGGGGGCCCTACCAAGAGACCCAGTACTTC. It is translated as CASSLARGPYQETQYF.

This clonotype was counted a few times. The V gene is TRBV5-1, the J gene TRBJ2-3, with 9 bases identical to TRBD2. V dropped 0 bases and J dropped 0; count of bases not matched to a gene: 2. Germline loops: CDR1 SGHRS, CDR2 YFSETQ. This CDR3 is built from 16 residues. The CDR3 protein is CASSLDLAGSTDTQYF. The CDR3 DNA follows: TGCGCCAGCAGCTTGGACCTAGCGGGGAGCACAGATACGCAGTATTTT.

This clonotype was seen ten or more times. The chain has TRBV11-2 and TRBJ2-1, with D perhaps matching TRBD2 (6 bases). V lost 3 bases to trimming and J lost 3 bases, with 21 bases between them. CDR1 and CDR2 (germline): SGHAT, FQNNGV. The CDR3 length is 18 residues. The CDR3 loop is CASSLSGGAGRIYNEQFF. DNA for the CDR3: TGTGCCAGCAGCTTGAGTGGCGGGGCGGGACGGATCTACAATGAGCAGTTCTTC.